This TCR beta chain was recovered during a study of cytomegalovirus exposure and HLA in healthy donors (dated by TCRdb to 2016 to 2017). With respect to the entire study: According to an earlier analysis of 587 of the donors, some 180 million T cells yielded 117 million unique TCR beta sequences and 276 Gb of sequence data. Roughly 300 gigabases of sequencing data and 80 million or so unique TCR sequences were included in an early release covering several hundred HLA-typed donors. Of the 398 genotyped donors, 80% to 90% were placed in the genetic ancestry cluster associated with self-reported Caucasian donors. The aim of the study was to test whether cataloging public T cell receptors could identify signatures of past pathogen exposure. The study used immunosequencing to profile the T cell repertoires of approximately 640 subjects and linked those repertoires to cytomegalovirus serostatus. Besides the first cohort of roughly 640 subjects, a separate validation cohort made up of over 100 different subjects was used. To predict cytomegalovirus infection status, the study combined high-throughput TCR immunosequencing, statistical association of individual TCRs with disease status, and machine learning. To study patterns of TCR occurrence, a later analysis re-analyzed previously published TCR beta repertoires from 666 donors and added high-resolution HLA genotyping. Rather than drawing on any new phenotypic data, the later analysis identified candidate immune exposures from TCR beta sequences and the way those sequences occurred across donors. To decide whether each TCR beta V gene segment behaved as functional or pseudogenic, an earlier analysis of some 600 of the donors relied on high-throughput TCR beta sequencing. Donor age, sex, ethnicity and CMV serostatus were compiled alongside the repertoire data. A later genetic analysis used genome-wide SNP genotypes for about 65% of the 666 donors, treating that subset as a discovery cohort. All discovery cohort repertoires had been generated using a single sequencing platform. HLA typing covered class I and class II loci at four-digit resolution. The number of typed donors differed by locus: about 629-630 for A, B, C, DRB1 and DQB1; approximately 520 for DQA1; some 590 for DPA1; and roughly 450 for DPB1. Four to six DR-DQ haplotypes were handled as single units for association and clustering, since linkage in the cohort was strong. On average, roughly 250,000 unique TCR beta nucleotide sequences were sequenced per donor among about 400 genotyped donors of the cohort, with 15% to 20% of those sequences being non-productive.

CDR1 is given as SEHNR and CDR2 as FQNEAQ, both from the germline V gene (reference sequence). Including cysteine and phenylalanine, the CDR3 has 12 amino acids. Left in the record is the CDR3 DNA by itself, 36 bases read in frame from the first base. This clone appeared a few times. Its antigen has not been determined. One end of the junction is discordant with germline, which a read error may explain. The library was made by the immunoSEQ multiplex PCR assay. A mixture of 60 forward primers for TCR Vbeta segments and 13 reverse primers for TCR Jbeta segments was used in the multiplex PCR. A multiplex PCR assay on genomic DNA amplified the CDR3 region of rearranged TCR beta genes. The amplified TCR beta libraries were sequenced on the Illumina HiSeq System as 87-base-pair reads. The authors' pipeline ran thus. Across the 640 or so repertoires, a later analysis counted 80 million or so unique TCR beta chains, roughly 11 million of which were shared by at least two donors. Raw reads were error-corrected and collapsed into unique sequences by a nearest-neighbor algorithm in which closely related sequences were merged to remove PCR and sequencing errors. V, D and J gene segments were assigned by aligning CDR3 sequences to IMGT reference sequences. For a sequence to be retained, at least a six-nucleotide match to both a V gene segment and a J gene segment was required. Rearrangements were called productive when the CDR3 lacked stop codons and stayed in frame with V and J; all others were non-productive. CDR3 was defined by IMGT convention, running from the second conserved V-encoded cysteine to the conserved J-encoded phenylalanine. Sequences without an unambiguous match to a single V gene segment were excluded from the earlier analysis of 450 to 750 of the donors. An earlier analysis of fewer than 750 of the donors classified V segments as functional when productive rearrangements were above 56.7% and as segregating when the standard deviation between donors was above 5%. To diagnose cytomegalovirus status from the catalog of TCR beta chain sequences, a statistical classification framework was built. V and J gene assignment, in a later analysis, came from comparing TCR nucleotide sequences with IMGT/GENE-DB human TR gene sequences. Using the TCRdist pipeline, a later analysis assigned CDR3 sequences along with most-parsimonious VDJ recombination scenarios. A later analysis defined each TCR beta chain by its CDR3 amino acid sequence plus V-gene family, and excluded reads lacking a unique V-gene family. A later analysis removed 550 to 700 highly shared, low-generation-probability nucleotide sequences to deal with suspected cross-contamination and a sequencing artifact. A later analysis calculated a clonal expansion index for each public chain from normalized within-repertoire ranks of inferred template counts. In a later analysis, generation probabilities were computed with a VDJ recombination model fitted to out-of-frame rearrangements, and the resulting probabilities were checked against IGoR. A later analysis scored TCR-TCR, TCR-HLA and TCR-CMV co-occurrence with hypergeometric tests, applying a repertoire-size bias correction to TCR pairs. False discovery rates were estimated in a later analysis by permuting HLA or CMV assignments 20 times. In a later analysis, co-occurring TCRs were grouped using DBSCAN, with TCRdist sequence similarity added in when clustering inside HLA-allele-positive subsets. For co-occurrence clustering, repertoires with fewer than 30,000 or more than 120,000 public chains were excluded, along with roughly five repertoires with anomalous nucleotide sharing. TCRdb limited this immuneACCESS table to in-frame rearrangements with V and J called. A share of clones is missing; checked studies link under half to unresolved V genes, and the rest is unexplained. That table furnishes V, J and clone size, whereas the DNA furnished D and trimming. Here the sample has fewer than 150,000 clones; 65% to 80% occur a single time. The top ten clonotypes cover around 1.6% of the sample.

The cohort was made up of roughly 670 healthy bone marrow donors. All cohort members were sampled while nominally healthy, although unrecorded immune exposures were likely present. The donor tested CMV seronegative, placing the donor among the 350 or so seronegative members of the cohort. Each donor provided a peripheral blood sample, and peripheral blood mononuclear cells were used for TCR beta sequencing. The Qiagen DNeasy Blood Extraction Kit was used to extract genomic DNA from the blood cell samples. Here is what the overall study found, with its caveats: Assigning TCR associations to individual alleles was difficult when HLA alleles, especially DR and DQ, strongly co-occurred. Most TCR sequences were seen in very few donors, while some public TCRs were found in many individuals. A later analysis found that HLA-associated TCR beta chains were more clonally expanded and had lower generation probabilities than equally common non-associated chains. The presence/absence analyses assumed that sequencing depth was roughly uniform across donors, and that assumption may not be true. Most CMV-associated TCR beta chains appeared to be HLA-restricted in a later analysis, and the HLA associations seemed to be driven largely by CMV exposure. The cohort was sequenced for TCR beta chains only, and without alpha or paired-chain data the features that could be detected were limited. In a later analysis, several top co-occurrence clusters were reported to appear linked to parvovirus B19, influenza, CMV and Epstein-Barr virus. In a later analysis, TCR association rates were found to vary across HLA loci, with the most associated TCRs seen for DRB1 alleles and the fewest for HLA-C alleles. In a later genetic analysis, fewer N-insertions in productive TCRs were reported among donors in an Asian-associated ancestry cluster than the roughly 700-donor mean. The authors suggested that the approach could potentially be extended to other disease states and immunological phenotypes. A further reported finding was that TCR beta sequences accurately predicted the HLA-A and HLA-B alleles for most subjects in the first cohort. A few of the identified cytomegalovirus-associated TCR beta chains were confirmed in vitro to be specific for cytomegalovirus antigens. Linkage disequilibrium might explain the correlated functional status among segregating V segments, but an unknown experimental factor could not be excluded. A total of 164 TCR beta chains were listed by the study as associated with cytomegalovirus. V-gene and J-gene trimming of TCR beta chains was associated with a missense DCLRE1C variant in a later genetic analysis, and the association was replicated in an independent cohort. An earlier analysis of around 600 of the donors showed that most TCR beta V segments appeared in productive rearrangements either about 90% or about 30% of the time, which broadly matched IMGT annotations. The 87-base-pair reads could not distinguish some IMGT-functional V segments, including TRBV6-2 and TRBV6-3, so those segments were excluded. A cluster of highly shared sequence variants was judged likely to be a technical artifact of the sequencing pipeline. Specific HLA alleles were associated with over 15,000 TCR beta sequences at a false discovery rate of 0.05 in a later analysis. Because counts were too low, approximately 18 rarely observed V segments, including chromosome 9 orphons, were excluded from the earlier analysis of several hundred of the donors. In both the original and validation cohorts, the classifier was reported to diagnose cytomegalovirus status with high specificity and sensitivity. Because HLA typing was missing for some donors at each locus, association tests included only the typed subset. For the cohort, immune exposure information was limited to CMV serostatus.

The chain joins TRBV7-9 to TRBJ1-1, with 7 middle bases fitting TRBD1. Source material: PBMCs. The receptor comes from a woman in her twenties or thirties in good health and CMV-seronegative. Read as DNA, the sequence is TGTTCCAGCAGCCCATCTGGACAGGTCGCTTTCTTT. Its product reads: CSSSPSGQVAFF. The full variable domain, with segments outside the CDR3 supplied by the reference TRBV7-9 and TRBJ1-1 proteins, appears as DTGVSQNPRHKITKRGQNVTFRCDPISEHNRLYWYRQTLGQGPEFLTYFQNEAQLEKSRLLSDRFSAERPKGSFSTLEIQRTEQGDSAMYLCSSSPSGQVAFFGQGTRLTVV.